This TCR beta chain was captured by sequencing in a study of blood T cells in healthy people across ages (dated by TCRdb to the mid-2010s). Study-level background: In model experiments, roughly one uniquely barcoded TCR beta cDNA molecule per two T cells was captured by template switching. To track age-related changes in TCR beta repertoire diversity, the study relied on deep sequencing normalized with unique cDNA molecular identifiers. Four age groups were formed from the donors: young (average approximately 15 years), middle-aged (around 37), aged (around 68) and long-lived (about 75). To avoid experimental bias, donors of different ages were distributed randomly across sequencing lanes. Using the same blood draw, the study looked at two additional independent replicas of 1 million unique cDNA reads for two donors, one aged 18 to 30 and the other aged 80 or older.

What the work shows at the level of the full study, not this receptor alone: As age increased, observed TCR beta diversity per million T cells dropped in a roughly linear way, and a significant reduction was already evident by age about 40. Estimates of total diversity based on one million sequenced T cells were considered lower bounds and underestimates. Conclusive comparison of naive and antigen-experienced compartments was prevented by the profiling of bulk unsorted PBMCs. The CMV infection status of donors was not known, potentially confounding age-related changes in expanded clonotypes. There was a strong correlation between observed TCR beta diversity and the percentage of naive T cells measured by flow cytometry. Compared with the aged group, the long-lived group had more naive CD4+ T cells, fewer expanded clones and increased TCR diversity, suggesting age selection.

This clonotype was recorded a few times. This receptor's antigen is unknown. No much larger clonotype is one base removed from it; base qualities were not supplied. Donors were about 36 systemically healthy Caucasian individuals from Russia aged roughly 6 to 90 years. About 9.6 milliliters of peripheral blood were collected from each donor into EDTA-treated Vacutainer tubes. PBMCs were isolated by Ficoll-Paque density-gradient centrifugation, with at least 7 million obtained per sample. Trizol reagent was used to extract total RNA from PBMCs, with at least 6 micrograms per sample. The percentages of naive CD45RAhigh/CD27high T cells were determined by flow cytometry on a PBMC aliquot from every donor. Library preparation was by 5' RACE. The run used an Illumina HiSeq 2500. A second PCR of about 6 to 12 cycles was run with a J-beta primer mix and a sample-barcoded 5' primer. Each TCR beta cDNA molecule received a unique molecular identifier from a template-switch 5' adaptor carrying 12 random nucleotides. Each sample yielded at least 2.5 million CDR3-containing paired-end reads. The Mint cDNA synthesis kit, primed by a TRBC-specific oligonucleotide, was used to synthesize first-strand cDNA from all RNA. After uracil-DNA glycosylase treatment, a first 18-cycle PCR used universal primers M1SS and BC2_uni_R on all cDNA. Concerning the study's data processing: Normalization of each sample was performed by random selection of 1 million high-quality reads, each carrying a distinct molecular identifier. Reads sharing molecular identifiers were discarded rather than binned into consensus sequences. MiTCR, with a Q25 quality threshold and the strictest error-elimination algorithm, was used for CDR3 identification, clonotype clustering and error correction. Lower-bound total TCR beta diversity was estimated with a nonparametric unseen species model using Euler transformation. TCRdb ran its own pipeline on the public reads, namely fastp trimming at Q25 and MiXCR clone calling, and kept in-frame beta chains. Rows are unified per CDR3 protein, each entry keeping the most common DNA and genes. Clone size and V and J calls follow TCRdb, not the original study. The sample table contains some 900,000 distinct CDR3 sequences; only one count was recorded for about 48% of them. The top ten clonotypes cover roughly 12% of the sample.

The sequence was obtained from a man younger than 40 in good health. The sequenced sample was blood.

The nucleotide sequence reads as follows: TGTGCCAGCAGTAACCGGGACACGGCCTACTATGGCTACACCTTC. This codes for CASSNRDTAYYGYTF. The rearrangement joined TRBV6-1 to TRBJ1-2; a weak D assignment points to TRBD1 (6 bases agree). CDR1 is given as MNHNS and CDR2 as SASEGT, both from the germline V gene. Cut back by 5 bases and 3 bases, the V and J ends lie 16 bases apart. From cysteine to phenylalanine, the CDR3 is 15 amino acids long. Just the 45-base CDR3 DNA is kept, in frame starting at base 1.